The T cell receptor beta chain under discussion was sequenced for a study of identical twins. TCRdb used MiXCR to reprocess the 5' RACE reads, holding one entry per CDR3 protein. The top ten clones hold approximately 8.8% of a sample with around 220,000 distinct CDR3 sequences, over 11% of them seen once. This CDR3 contains 10 residues. The V end was cut by 3 bases, the J end by 6 bases, with 3 bases between. Germline CDR1 and CDR2: DFQATT and SNEGSKA (reference sequence). Source material: memory (CD45RO+) T cells sorted from blood. The receptor comes from a woman aged 18-29 years in good health. The chain joins TRBV20-1 to TRBJ2-1; no clear D. The CDR3 DNA follows: TGCAGTGCTAGCCGCAATGAGCAGTTCTTC. It yields the protein CSASRNEQFF.